The present T cell receptor beta chain was sequenced within a study of blood T cell repertoires in COVID-19 (dated by TCRdb to the early 2020s). As for the study more broadly: Collaborator samples came from the United States, Italy and Spain and covered acute and convalescent phases of COVID-19. Deeply sampled blood TCRbeta repertoires from subjects exposed to, actively infected with, or recovered from COVID-19 were included in the dataset. Where available, HLA class I and class II types were taken from metadata supplied by the sample provider and were not determined by assay-based typing. Samples were obtained from the ongoing ImmuneRACE study (first 160 participants) and from some 1,200 subjects provided by 6 global collaborators. Nearly every sample came with metadata listing a de-identified subject ID, COVID-19 status, age in years and sex. The repertoires were released in a freely available public database meant as a resource for research on the immune response to SARS-CoV-2. The material from the prospective study consisted of cDNA or gDNA derived from T cells, B-cell-depleted T cells, or PBMCs. On the study overall, not on this receptor specifically: Clinical and demographic metadata were provided uncurated, with the amount varying by source and participant.

The immunoSEQ Assay, a bias-controlled multiplex PCR, was used to amplify TCRbeta CDR3 regions from genomic DNA. The authors' analysis ran thus. Nucleated cell counts per sample were estimated from amplification of reference gene primers within the assay. To quantify the absolute abundance of each unique TCRbeta CDR3 rearrangement, sequence reads were collapsed and filtered. For each sample, productive Simpson clonality was calculated as the square root of Simpson's diversity index across productive rearrangements. This is the immuneACCESS table as TCRdb keeps it, with only in-frame sequences that have V and J called. A part of the clones is gone; compared with another copy, unresolved V genes explain less than half, and the rest is unexplained. V and J calls and clone size come straight from that table; D and trimming were deduced from the DNA. This sample has roughly 430,000 clones in its table, and approximately 86% of those were observed once. The leading ten clones occupy approximately 2% of the sample.

From cysteine to phenylalanine, the CDR3 is 15 amino acids long. The kept DNA is CDR3 alone, 45 bases in frame from the first base. CDR1 and CDR2 were assigned from the germline V gene as MNHEY and SVGAGI. The germline ends are 11 bases apart after V is trimmed by 0 bases and J by 5 bases. Participants in the prospective study were enrolled through a virtual design, were aged roughly 18 to 90 years, and lived in roughly 24 United States geographic areas. In the prospective study, cohorts were assigned on the basis of participant-reported clinical history obtained from a screening survey and a study questionnaire. In the prospective study, whole blood, serum and a nasopharyngeal or oropharyngeal swab were collected from each participant by mobile phlebotomists. Over a roughly two-month period, participants in the prospective study had the option of providing additional blood draws and questionnaires. Prospective study blood samples were shipped either frozen or at room temperature before DNA extraction.

Details on this clone: The target of this receptor is not known. No per-base quality is available; no much larger clone lies one base away.

The clonotype was recovered from a woman in her thirties or forties with acute COVID-19. Sequencing was done on a sample of PBMCs or T cells enriched from blood (not recorded which). The sequence links TRBV6-5 to TRBJ1-5; TRBD1 is a weak D gene call, 6 bases matching. The nucleotide sequence reads as follows: TGTGCCAGCAGTTACTCCGGACAGTTTTATCAGCCCCAGCATTTT. Its product reads: CASSYSGQFYQPQHF.